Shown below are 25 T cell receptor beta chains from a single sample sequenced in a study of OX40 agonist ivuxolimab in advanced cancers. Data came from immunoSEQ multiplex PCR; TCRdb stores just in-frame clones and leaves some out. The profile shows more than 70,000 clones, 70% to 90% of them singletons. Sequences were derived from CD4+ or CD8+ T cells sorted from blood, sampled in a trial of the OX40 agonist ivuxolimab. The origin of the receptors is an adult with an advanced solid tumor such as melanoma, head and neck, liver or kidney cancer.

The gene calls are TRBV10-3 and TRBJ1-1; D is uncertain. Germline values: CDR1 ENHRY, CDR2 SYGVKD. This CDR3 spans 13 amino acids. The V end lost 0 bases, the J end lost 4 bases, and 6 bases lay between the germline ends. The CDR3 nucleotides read TGTGCCATCAGTGAGTCCTGGGGCACTGAAGCTTTCTTT. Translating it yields CAISESWGTEAFF.

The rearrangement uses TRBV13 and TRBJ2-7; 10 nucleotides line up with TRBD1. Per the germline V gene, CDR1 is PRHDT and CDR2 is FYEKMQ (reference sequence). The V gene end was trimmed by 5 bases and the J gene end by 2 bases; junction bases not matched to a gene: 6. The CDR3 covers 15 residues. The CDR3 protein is CASSPGTGVTYEQYF. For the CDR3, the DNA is TGTGCCAGCAGCCCTGGGACAGGGGTAACCTACGAGCAGTACTTC. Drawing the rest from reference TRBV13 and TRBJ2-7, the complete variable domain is AAGVIQSPRHLIKEKRETATLKCYPIPRHDTVYWYQQGPGQDPQFLISFYEKMQSDKGSIPDRFSAQQFSDYHSELNMSSLELGDSALYFCASSPGTGVTYEQYFGPGTRLTVT.

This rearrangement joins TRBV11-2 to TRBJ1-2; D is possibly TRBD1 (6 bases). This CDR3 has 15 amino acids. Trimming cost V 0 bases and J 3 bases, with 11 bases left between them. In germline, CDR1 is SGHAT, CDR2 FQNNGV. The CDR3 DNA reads TGTGCCAGCAGCTTAGATCCAGGGGCCCACTATGGCTACACCTTC. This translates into CASSLDPGAHYGYTF.

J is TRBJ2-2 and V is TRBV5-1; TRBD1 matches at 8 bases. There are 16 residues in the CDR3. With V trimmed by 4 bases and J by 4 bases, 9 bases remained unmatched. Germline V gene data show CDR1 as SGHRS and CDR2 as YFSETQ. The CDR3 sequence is CASSPRQGTGTGELFF. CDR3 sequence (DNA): TGCGCCAGCAGCCCCAGACAGGGGACGGGCACCGGGGAGCTGTTTTTT.

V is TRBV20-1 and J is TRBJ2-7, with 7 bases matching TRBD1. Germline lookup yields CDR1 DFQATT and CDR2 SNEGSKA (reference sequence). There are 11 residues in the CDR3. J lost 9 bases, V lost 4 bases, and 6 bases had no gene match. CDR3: CSAISTGRQYF. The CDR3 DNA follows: TGCAGTGCTATTTCGACAGGGCGGCAGTACTTC.

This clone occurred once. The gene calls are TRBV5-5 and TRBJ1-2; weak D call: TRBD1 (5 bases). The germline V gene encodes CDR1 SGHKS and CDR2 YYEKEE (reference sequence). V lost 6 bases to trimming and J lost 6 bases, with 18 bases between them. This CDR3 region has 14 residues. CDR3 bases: TGTGCCAGCACAAGGTATGGGGGGTTGAATGGCTACACCTTC. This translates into CASTRYGGLNGYTF. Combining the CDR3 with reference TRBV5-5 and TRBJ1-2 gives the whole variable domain DAGVTQSPTHLIKTRGQQVTLRCSPISGHKSVSWYQQVLGQGPQFIFQYYEKEERGRGNFPDRFSARQFPNYSSELNVNALLLGDSALYLCASTRYGGLNGYTFGSGTRLTVV.

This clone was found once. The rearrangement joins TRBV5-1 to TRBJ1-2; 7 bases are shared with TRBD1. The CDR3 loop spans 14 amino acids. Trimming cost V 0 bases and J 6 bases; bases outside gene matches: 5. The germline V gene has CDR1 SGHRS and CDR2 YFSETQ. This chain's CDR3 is CASSLGLQGNGYTF. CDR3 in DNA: TGCGCCAGCAGCTTGGGTCTACAGGGGAATGGCTACACCTTC. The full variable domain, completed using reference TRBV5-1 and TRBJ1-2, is KAGVTQTPRYLIKTRGQQVTLSCSPISGHRSVSWYQQTPGQGLQFLFEYFSETQRNKGNFPGRFSGRQFSNSRSEMNVSTLELGDSALYLCASSLGLQGNGYTFGSGTRLTVV.

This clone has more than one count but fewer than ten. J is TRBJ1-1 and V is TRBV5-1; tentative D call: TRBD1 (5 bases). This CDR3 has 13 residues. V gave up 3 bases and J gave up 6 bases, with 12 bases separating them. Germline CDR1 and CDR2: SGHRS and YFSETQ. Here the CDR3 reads CASSSDLGAEAFF. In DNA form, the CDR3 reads TGCGCCAGCAGCTCGGACCTAGGGGCTGAAGCTTTCTTT. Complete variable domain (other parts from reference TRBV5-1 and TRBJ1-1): KAGVTQTPRYLIKTRGQQVTLSCSPISGHRSVSWYQQTPGQGLQFLFEYFSETQRNKGNFPGRFSGRQFSNSRSEMNVSTLELGDSALYLCASSSDLGAEAFFGQGTRLTVV.

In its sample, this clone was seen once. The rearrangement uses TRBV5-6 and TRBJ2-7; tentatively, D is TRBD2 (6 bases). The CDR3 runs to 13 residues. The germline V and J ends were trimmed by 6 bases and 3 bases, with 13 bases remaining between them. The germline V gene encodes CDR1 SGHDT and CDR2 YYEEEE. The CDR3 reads CASNRREYYEQYF. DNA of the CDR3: TGTGCCAGCAACCGGAGGGAATACTACGAGCAGTACTTC. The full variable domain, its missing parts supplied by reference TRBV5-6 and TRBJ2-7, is DAGVTQSPTHLIKTRGQQVTLRCSPKSGHDTVSWYQQALGQGPQFIFQYYEEEERQRGNFPDRFSGHQFPNYSSELNVNALLLGDSALYLCASNRREYYEQYFGPGTRLTVT.

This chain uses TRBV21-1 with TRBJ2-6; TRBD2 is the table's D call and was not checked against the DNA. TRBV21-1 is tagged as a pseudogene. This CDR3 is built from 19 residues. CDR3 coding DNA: TGTGCCAGCAGCAAGACGGTCCCGCGCGGGCTATCTGGGGCCAACGTCCTGACTTTC. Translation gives CASSKTVPRGLSGANVLTF.

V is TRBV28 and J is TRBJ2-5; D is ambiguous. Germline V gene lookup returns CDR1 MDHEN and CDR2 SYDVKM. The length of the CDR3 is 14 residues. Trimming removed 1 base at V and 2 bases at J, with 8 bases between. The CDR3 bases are TGTGCCAGCAGTTTATCGCACGGACAAGAGACCCAGTACTTC. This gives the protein CASSLSHGQETQYF.

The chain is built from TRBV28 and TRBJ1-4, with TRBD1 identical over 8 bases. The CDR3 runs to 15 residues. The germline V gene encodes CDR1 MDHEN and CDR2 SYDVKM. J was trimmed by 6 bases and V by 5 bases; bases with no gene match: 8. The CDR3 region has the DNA TGTGCCAGCAGTGCGTACCAGGGGGCGCATGAAAAACTGTTTTTT. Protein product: CASSAYQGAHEKLFF.

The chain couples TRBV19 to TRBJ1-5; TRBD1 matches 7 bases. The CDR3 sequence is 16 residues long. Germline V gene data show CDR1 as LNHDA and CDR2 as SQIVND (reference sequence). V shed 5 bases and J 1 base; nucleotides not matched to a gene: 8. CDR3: CASSYRGSSSNQPQHF. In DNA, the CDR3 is TGTGCCAGTAGTTACAGGGGATCCTCAAGCAATCAGCCCCAGCATTTT.

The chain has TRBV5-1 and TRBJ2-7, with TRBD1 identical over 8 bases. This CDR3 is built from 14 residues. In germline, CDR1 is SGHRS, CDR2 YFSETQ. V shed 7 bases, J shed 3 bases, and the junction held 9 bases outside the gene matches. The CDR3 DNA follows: TGCGCCAGCCGACCGGGACAGGCGATCTACGAGCAGTACTTC. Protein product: CASRPGQAIYEQYF.

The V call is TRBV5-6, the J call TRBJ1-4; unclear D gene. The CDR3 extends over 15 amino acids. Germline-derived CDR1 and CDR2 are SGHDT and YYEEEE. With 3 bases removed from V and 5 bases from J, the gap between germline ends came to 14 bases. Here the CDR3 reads CASSWIDGPNEKLFF. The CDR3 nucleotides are TGTGCCAGCAGCTGGATCGACGGCCCAAATGAAAAACTGTTTTTT.

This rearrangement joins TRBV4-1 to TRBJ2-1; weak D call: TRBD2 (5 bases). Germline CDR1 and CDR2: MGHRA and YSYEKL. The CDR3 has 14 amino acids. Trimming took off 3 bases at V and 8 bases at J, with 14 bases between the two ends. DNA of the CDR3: TGCGCCAGCAGCCAGGACTGGAGCCACGATGAGCAGTTCTTC. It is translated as CASSQDWSHDEQFF.

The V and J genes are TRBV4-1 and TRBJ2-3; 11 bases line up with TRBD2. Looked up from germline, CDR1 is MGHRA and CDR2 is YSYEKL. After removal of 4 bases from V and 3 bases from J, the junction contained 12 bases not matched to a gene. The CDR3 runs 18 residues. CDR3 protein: CASSRLLPASGGTDTQYF. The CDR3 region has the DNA TGCGCCAGCAGCCGACTACTACCGGCTAGCGGGGGGACAGATACGCAGTATTTT.

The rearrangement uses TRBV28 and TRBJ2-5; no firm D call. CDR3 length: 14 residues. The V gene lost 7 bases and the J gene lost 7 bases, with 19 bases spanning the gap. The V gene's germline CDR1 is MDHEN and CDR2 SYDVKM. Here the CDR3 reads CASTSNPPVRTQYF. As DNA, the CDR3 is TGTGCCAGCACCTCAAACCCCCCAGTGCGGACCCAGTACTTC.

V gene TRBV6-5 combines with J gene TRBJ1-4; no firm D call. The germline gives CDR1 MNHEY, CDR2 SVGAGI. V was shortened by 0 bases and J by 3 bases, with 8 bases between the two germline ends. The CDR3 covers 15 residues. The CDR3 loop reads CASSYSAAANEKLFF. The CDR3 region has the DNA TGTGCCAGCAGTTACTCGGCAGCTGCTAATGAAAAACTGTTTTTT.

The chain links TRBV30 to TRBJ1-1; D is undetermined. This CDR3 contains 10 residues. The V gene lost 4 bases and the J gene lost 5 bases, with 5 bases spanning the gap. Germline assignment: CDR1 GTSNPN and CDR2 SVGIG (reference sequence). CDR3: CAWISTEAFF. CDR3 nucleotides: TGTGCCTGGATTAGTACTGAAGCTTTCTTT.

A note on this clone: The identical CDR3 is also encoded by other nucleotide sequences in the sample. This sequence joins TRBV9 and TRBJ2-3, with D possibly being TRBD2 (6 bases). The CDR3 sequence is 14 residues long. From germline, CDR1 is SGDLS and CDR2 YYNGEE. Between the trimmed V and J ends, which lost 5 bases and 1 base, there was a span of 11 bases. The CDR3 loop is CASSRGGRTDTQYF. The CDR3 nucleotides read TGTGCCAGCAGTCGAGGAGGGCGCACAGATACGCAGTATTTT.

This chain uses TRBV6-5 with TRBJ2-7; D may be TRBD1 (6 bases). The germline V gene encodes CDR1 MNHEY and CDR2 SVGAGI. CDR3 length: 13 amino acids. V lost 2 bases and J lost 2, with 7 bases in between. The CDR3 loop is CASSYDRTYEQYF. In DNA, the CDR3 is TGTGCCAGCAGTTACGACAGGACCTACGAGCAGTACTTC.

The CDR3 sequence is CASQELSYEQYF. The CDR3 nucleotides are TGTGCCAGCCAGGAACTTTCCTACGAGCAGTACTTC. V gene TRBV6-1 combines with J gene TRBJ2-7; no reliable D call. V lost 8 bases and J lost 1, with 9 bases in between. Germline CDR1 is MNHNS and CDR2 is SASEGT. There are 12 residues in the CDR3.

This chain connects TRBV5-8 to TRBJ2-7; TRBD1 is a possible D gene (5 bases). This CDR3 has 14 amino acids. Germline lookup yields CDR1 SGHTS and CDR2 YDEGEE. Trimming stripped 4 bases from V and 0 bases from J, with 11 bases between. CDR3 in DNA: TGTGCCAGCAGCCGTTACAGGCCCTCCTACGAGCAGTACTTC. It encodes CASSRYRPSYEQYF.

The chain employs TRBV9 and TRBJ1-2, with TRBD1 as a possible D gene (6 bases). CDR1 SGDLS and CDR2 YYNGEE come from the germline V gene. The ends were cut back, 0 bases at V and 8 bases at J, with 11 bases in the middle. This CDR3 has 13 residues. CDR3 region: CASSVVRGGGYTF. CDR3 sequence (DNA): TGTGCCAGCAGCGTAGTCAGGGGCGGCGGCTACACCTTC. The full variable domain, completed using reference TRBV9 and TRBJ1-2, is DSGVTQTPKHLITATGQRVTLRCSPRSGDLSVYWYQQSLDQGLQFLIQYYNGEERAKGNILERFSAQQFPDLHSELNLSSLELGDSALYFCASSVVRGGGYTFGSGTRLTVV.